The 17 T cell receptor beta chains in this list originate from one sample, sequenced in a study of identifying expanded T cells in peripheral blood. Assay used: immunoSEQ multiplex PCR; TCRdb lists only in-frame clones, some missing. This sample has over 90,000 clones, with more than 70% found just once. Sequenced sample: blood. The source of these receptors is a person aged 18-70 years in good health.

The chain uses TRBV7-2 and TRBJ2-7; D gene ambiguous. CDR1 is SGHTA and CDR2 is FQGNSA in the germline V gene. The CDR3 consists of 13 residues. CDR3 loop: CVTRQASSYEQYF. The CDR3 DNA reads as TGTGTCACGAGGCAGGCGAGCTCCTACGAGCAGTACTTC.

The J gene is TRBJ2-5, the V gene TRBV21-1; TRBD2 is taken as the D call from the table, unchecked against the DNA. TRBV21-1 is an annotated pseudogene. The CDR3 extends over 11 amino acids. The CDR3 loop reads CASSNGKTQYF. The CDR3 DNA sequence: TGTGCCAGCAGCAACGGGAAGACCCAGTACTTC.

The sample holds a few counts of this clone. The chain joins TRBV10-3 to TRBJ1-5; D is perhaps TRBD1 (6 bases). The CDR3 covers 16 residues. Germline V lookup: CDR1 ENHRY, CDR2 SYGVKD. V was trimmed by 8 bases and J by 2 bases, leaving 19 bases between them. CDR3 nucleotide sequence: TGTGCCATCGGTCGAAAACAGGGCGGTGGCAATCAGCCCCAGCATTTT. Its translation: CAIGRKQGGGNQPQHF.

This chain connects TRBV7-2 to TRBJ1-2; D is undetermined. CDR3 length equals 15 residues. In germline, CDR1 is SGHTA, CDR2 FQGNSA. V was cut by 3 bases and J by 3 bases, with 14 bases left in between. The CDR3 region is CASSFYNRFDYGYTF. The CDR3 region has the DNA TGTGCCAGCAGCTTCTATAATCGGTTTGACTATGGCTACACCTTC.

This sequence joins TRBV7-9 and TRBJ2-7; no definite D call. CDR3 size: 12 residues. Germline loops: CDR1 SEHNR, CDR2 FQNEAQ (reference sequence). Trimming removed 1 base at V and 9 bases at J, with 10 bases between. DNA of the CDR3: TGTGCCAGCAGCTTAGGGGATCGGAGGCAGTACTTC. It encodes CASSLGDRRQYF. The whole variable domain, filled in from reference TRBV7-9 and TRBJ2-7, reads DTGVSQNPRHKITKRGQNVTFRCDPISEHNRLYWYRQTLGQGPEFLTYFQNEAQLEKSRLLSDRFSAERPKGSFSTLEIQRTEQGDSAMYLCASSLGDRRQYFGPGTRLTVT.

The CDR3 loop reads CASKSRDRVPPTYEQYF. The DNA for the CDR3 is TGTGCCAGTAAGTCCCGGGACAGGGTTCCCCCCACCTACGAGCAGTACTTC. The genes are TRBV6-4 and TRBJ2-7, with 9 nucleotides matching TRBD1. CDR3 size: 17 residues. The germline V gene encodes CDR1 MRHNA and CDR2 SNTAGT. Trimming removed 9 bases from V and 2 bases from J; junction bases left unmatched: 17.

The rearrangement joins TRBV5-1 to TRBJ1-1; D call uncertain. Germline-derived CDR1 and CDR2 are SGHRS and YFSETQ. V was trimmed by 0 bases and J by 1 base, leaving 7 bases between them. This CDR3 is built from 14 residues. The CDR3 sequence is CASSLGPRNTEAFF. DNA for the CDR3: TGCGCCAGCAGCTTGGGACCTAGGAACACTGAAGCTTTCTTT.

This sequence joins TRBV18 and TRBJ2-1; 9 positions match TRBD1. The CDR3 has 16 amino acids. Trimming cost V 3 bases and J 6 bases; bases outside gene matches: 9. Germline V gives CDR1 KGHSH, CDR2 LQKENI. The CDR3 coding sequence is TGTGCCAGCTCACCGGTGACCGGGACAGGGAGCAATGAGCAGTTCTTC. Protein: CASSPVTGTGSNEQFF.

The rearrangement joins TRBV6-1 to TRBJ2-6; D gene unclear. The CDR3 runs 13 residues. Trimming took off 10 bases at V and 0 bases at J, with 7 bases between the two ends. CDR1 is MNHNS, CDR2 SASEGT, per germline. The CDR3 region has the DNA TGTGCCACAATCTTCTCTGGGGCCAACGTCCTGACTTTC. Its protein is CATIFSGANVLTF.

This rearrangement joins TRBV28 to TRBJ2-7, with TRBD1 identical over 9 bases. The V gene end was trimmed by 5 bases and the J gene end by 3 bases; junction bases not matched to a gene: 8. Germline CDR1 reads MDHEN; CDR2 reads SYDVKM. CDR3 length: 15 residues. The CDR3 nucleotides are TGTGCCAGCAGTCTTACCGGGACAGGGATCTACGAGCAGTACTTC. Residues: CASSLTGTGIYEQYF. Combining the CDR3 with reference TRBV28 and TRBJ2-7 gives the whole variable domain DVKVTQSSRYLVKRTGEKVFLECVQDMDHENMFWYRQDPGLGLRLIYFSYDVKMKEKGDIPEGYSVSREKKERFSLILESASTNQTSMYLCASSLTGTGIYEQYFGPGTRLTVT.

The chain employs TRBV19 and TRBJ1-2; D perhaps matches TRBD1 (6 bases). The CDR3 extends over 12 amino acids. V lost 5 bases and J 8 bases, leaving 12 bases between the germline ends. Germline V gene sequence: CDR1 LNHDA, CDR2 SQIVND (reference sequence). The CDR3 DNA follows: TGTGCCAGTAGTTACAGGGTGGAAGGCTACACCTTC. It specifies CASSYRVEGYTF. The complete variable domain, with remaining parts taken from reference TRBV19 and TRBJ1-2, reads DGGITQSPKYLFRKEGQNVTLSCEQNLNHDAMYWYRQDPGQGLRLIYYSQIVNDFQKGDIAEGYSVSREKKESFPLTVTSAQKNPTAFYLCASSYRVEGYTFGSGTRLTVV.

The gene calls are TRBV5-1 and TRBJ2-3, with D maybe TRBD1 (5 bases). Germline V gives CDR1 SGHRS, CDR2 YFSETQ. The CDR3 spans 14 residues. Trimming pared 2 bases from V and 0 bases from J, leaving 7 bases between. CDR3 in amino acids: CASSFDRSTDTQYF. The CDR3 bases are TGCGCCAGCAGCTTTGACAGAAGCACAGATACGCAGTATTTT.

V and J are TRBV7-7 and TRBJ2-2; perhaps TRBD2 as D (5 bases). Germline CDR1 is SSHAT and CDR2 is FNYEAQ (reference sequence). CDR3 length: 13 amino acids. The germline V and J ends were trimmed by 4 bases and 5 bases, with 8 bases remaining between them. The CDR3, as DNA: TGTGCCAGCAGCTCCGGGGAGACCGGGGAGCTGTTTTTT. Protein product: CASSSGETGELFF.

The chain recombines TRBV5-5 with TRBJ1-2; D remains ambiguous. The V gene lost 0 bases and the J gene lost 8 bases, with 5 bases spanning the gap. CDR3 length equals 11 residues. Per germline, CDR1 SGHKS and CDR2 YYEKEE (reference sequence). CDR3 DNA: TGTGCCAGCAGCTTGGCCGTCGGCTACACCTTC. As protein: CASSLAVGYTF.

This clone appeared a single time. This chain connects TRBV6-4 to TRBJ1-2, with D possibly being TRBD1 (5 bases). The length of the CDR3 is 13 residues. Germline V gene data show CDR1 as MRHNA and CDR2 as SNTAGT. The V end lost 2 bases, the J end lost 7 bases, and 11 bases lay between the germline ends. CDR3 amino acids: CASSDQGRGGYTF. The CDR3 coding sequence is TGTGCCAGCAGTGACCAGGGCAGAGGTGGCTACACCTTC.

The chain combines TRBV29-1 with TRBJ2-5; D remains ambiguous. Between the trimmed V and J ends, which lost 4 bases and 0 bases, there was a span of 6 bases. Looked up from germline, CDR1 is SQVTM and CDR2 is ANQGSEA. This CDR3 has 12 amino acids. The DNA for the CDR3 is TGCAGCGTTGGAAGGTACCAAGAGACCCAGTACTTC. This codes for CSVGRYQETQYF.

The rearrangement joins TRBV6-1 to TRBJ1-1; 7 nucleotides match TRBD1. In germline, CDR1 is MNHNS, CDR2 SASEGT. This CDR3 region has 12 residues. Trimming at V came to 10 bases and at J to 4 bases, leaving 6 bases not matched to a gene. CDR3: CAITTGITEAFF. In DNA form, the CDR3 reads TGTGCCATCACGACAGGGATCACTGAAGCTTTCTTT.